Sequencing of this T cell receptor (delta chain) was carried out in a study of gamma-delta chains in newborns, infants, children. This clone was observed a handful of times. This likely came from a read error, as a far larger clone is one base away. Within the sample, other DNA sequences also encode this same CDR3. The CDR3 consists of 16 residues. The V gene's germline CDR1 is GEAIGNYY and CDR2 EKD. V dropped 0 bases and J dropped 0; count of bases not matched to a gene: 6. TCRdb fed the reads into CATT to redo clone calling. This table has 1,500 to 2,000 delta-chain clones, around 1.1% appearing once.

The gene calls are TRDV2 and TRDJ1, with 7 bases lining up with TRDD3. Sequencing was done on a sample of blood. The clonotype originates from a child who was a newborn, infant or young child, either healthy, febrile or measles-vaccinated (not recorded which). This CDR3 reads CACDTVEGGYTDKLIF. The CDR3 DNA sequence: TGTGCCTGTGACACCGTAGAGGGGGGATACACCGATAAACTCATCTTT.